These 21 T cell receptor beta chains were sequenced from one sample in a study of OX40 agonist ivuxolimab in advanced cancers. Generated by immunoSEQ multiplex PCR, the TCRdb table keeps only in-frame clones and is missing some. The sample lists tens of thousands of clones; roughly 80% were seen once. Specimen: CD4+ or CD8+ T cells sorted from blood, collected in a trial of the OX40 agonist ivuxolimab. These receptors were collected from an adult with an advanced solid tumor such as melanoma, head and neck, liver or kidney cancer.

This chain connects TRBV30 to TRBJ2-1; TRBD2 aligns across 10 bases. The CDR3 runs 13 residues. Looked up from germline, CDR1 is GTSNPN and CDR2 is SVGIG (reference sequence). The V gene end was trimmed by 5 bases and the J gene end by 10 bases; junction bases not matched to a gene: 8. CDR3 nucleotides: TGTGCCTGGGCCACGGGACTAGCGAGGGAGCAGTTCTTC. As protein: CAWATGLAREQFF.

The chain carries TRBV27 and TRBJ2-2; 15 nucleotides align to TRBD2. V lost 2 bases and J lost 2; bases outside the gene matches: 15. The germline V gene encodes CDR1 MNHEY and CDR2 SMNVEV (reference sequence). The CDR3 is made up of 22 amino acids. CDR3 loop: CASSLIYQGLAGGRGNTGELFF. CDR3 sequence (DNA): TGTGCCAGCAGTTTAATCTATCAGGGACTAGCGGGAGGTAGGGGAAACACCGGGGAGCTGTTTTTT.

J is TRBJ1-2 and V is TRBV6-1; TRBD1 might be the D (5 bases). Trimming pared 7 bases from V and 5 bases from J, leaving 14 bases between. Germline CDR1 MNHNS, CDR2 SASEGT. This CDR3 has 13 amino acids. The CDR3 DNA follows: TGTGCCAGCACCAGGGATAATAGTTATGGCTACACCTTC. Amino acids: CASTRDNSYGYTF.

The rearrangement links TRBV6-5 to TRBJ2-1; D gene ambiguous. The V end was cut by 6 bases, the J end by 3 bases, with 12 bases between. Germline values: CDR1 MNHEY, CDR2 SVGAGI. The CDR3 spans 14 residues. The CDR3 nucleotides read TGTGCCAGCAGGGGCTGGCGGAACTACAATGAGCAGTTCTTC. Translation: CASRGWRNYNEQFF.

The chain carries TRBV7-2 and TRBJ2-5; D is unresolved. This CDR3 region has 13 residues. The germline V and J ends were trimmed by 1 base and 2 bases, with 5 bases remaining between them. The germline V gene has CDR1 SGHTA and CDR2 FQGNSA. The CDR3 DNA sequence: TGTGCCAGCAGCTTAGGTGGGCAAGAGACCCAGTACTTC. Translated: CASSLGGQETQYF. Full variable domain (remainder filled in from reference TRBV7-2 and TRBJ2-5): GAGVSQSPSNKVTEKGKDVELRCDPISGHTALYWYRQSLGQGLEFLIYFQGNSAPDKSGLPSDRFSAERTGGSVSTLTIQRTQQEDSAVYLCASSLGGQETQYFGPGTRLLVL.

The V gene is TRBV5-1, the J gene TRBJ1-3, with 9 bases identical to TRBD1. Trimming cost V 4 bases and J 2 bases; bases outside gene matches: 1. The CDR3 consists of 14 residues. CDR1 is SGHRS and CDR2 is YFSETQ in the germline V gene. Here the CDR3 DNA reads TGCGCCAGCAGCGGGACAGGGACTGGAAACACCATATATTTT. Encoded protein: CASSGTGTGNTIYF.

V and J are TRBV11-2 and TRBJ2-3; D perhaps matches TRBD1 (6 bases). CDR3 length equals 13 residues. Per the germline V gene, CDR1 is SGHAT and CDR2 is FQNNGV. Between the trimmed V and J ends, which lost 5 bases and 3 bases, there was a span of 9 bases. The CDR3 DNA reads TGTGCCAGCAGCAAGGACAGAACAGATACGCAGTATTTT. Protein product: CASSKDRTDTQYF.

The chain has TRBV4-1 and TRBJ2-1; D remains ambiguous. This CDR3 region has 12 residues. Trimming cost V 1 base and J 6 bases, with 4 bases left between them. The germline CDR1 and CDR2 sequences are MGHRA and YSYEKL. This CDR3 is CASSQVVNEQFF. The CDR3 DNA sequence: TGCGCCAGCAGCCAAGTTGTCAATGAGCAGTTCTTC.

A few counts support this clone. The chain couples TRBV7-2 to TRBJ1-5; no clear D gene. Trimming left V 2 bases short and J 6 bases short, with 11 bases between. Germline lookup yields CDR1 SGHTA and CDR2 FQGNSA. The CDR3 length is 14 residues. As DNA, the CDR3 is TGTGCCAGCAGCTTATCGAGGGTTGCTCAGCCCCAGCATTTT. Its translation is CASSLSRVAQPQHF.

The chain links TRBV5-1 to TRBJ1-1; D is uncertain. CDR3 length: 12 residues. Trimming pared 1 base from V and 6 bases from J, leaving 7 bases between. Per the germline V gene, CDR1 is SGHRS and CDR2 is YFSETQ. The CDR3 bases are TGCGCCAGCAGCTTGAATTCACCTGAAGCTTTCTTT. Amino acid sequence: CASSLNSPEAFF.

This clone was observed a single time. The CDR3 loop reads CASSLGGQGWSNEKLFF. CDR3 DNA sequence: TGTGCCAGCAGCTTAGGGGGCCAGGGCTGGTCTAATGAAAAACTGTTTTTT. The chain couples TRBV7-8 to TRBJ1-4; D perhaps matches TRBD1 (5 bases). Germline V CDR1 and CDR2: SGHVS, FQNEAQ. The CDR3 runs to 17 residues. Trimming removed 1 base from V and 3 bases from J, with 15 bases in between.

The chain couples TRBV7-2 to TRBJ2-1, with TRBD2 matching over 12 bases. V lost 1 base to trimming and J lost 10 bases; unmatched junction nucleotides: 8. Looked up from germline, CDR1 is SGHTA and CDR2 is FQGNSA. CDR3 length equals 16 residues. CDR3: CASSLVWLAGGNEQFF. CDR3 bases: TGTGCCAGCAGCTTAGTATGGCTAGCGGGAGGGAACGAGCAGTTCTTC.

The chain carries TRBV11-2 and TRBJ2-3; 8 bases align to TRBD2. The CDR3 runs 16 residues. CDR1 and CDR2 (germline): SGHAT, FQNNGV. The V and J ends lost 1 base and 0 bases, in that order; junction bases with no gene match: 3. The CDR3 loop is CASSLGASGSTDTQYF. CDR3 DNA: TGTGCCAGCAGCTTAGGAGCTAGCGGGAGCACAGATACGCAGTATTTT.

This rearrangement joins TRBV4-1 to TRBJ1-1, with 11 bases lining up with TRBD1. Losses at the gene ends were 4 bases for V and 5 bases for J; bases not matched to a gene: 6. The CDR3 covers 15 residues. Germline CDR1 is MGHRA and CDR2 is YSYEKL. In nucleotides, the CDR3 is TGCGCCAGCAGCCCTGGACAGGGGGCGCGAACTGAAGCTTTCTTT. Translating gives CASSPGQGARTEAFF.

This chain uses TRBV11-2 with TRBJ2-7; weak D call: TRBD1 (6 bases). The ends were cut back, 5 bases at V and 10 bases at J, with 18 bases in the middle. The CDR3 covers 13 residues. Germline assignment: CDR1 SGHAT and CDR2 FQNNGV. In DNA form, the CDR3 reads TGTGCCAGCAGCGTAGCTCGGGACACCTCTCAGTACTTC. Its translation is CASSVARDTSQYF.

The J gene is TRBJ2-1, the V gene TRBV11-3; D remains ambiguous. The CDR3 is made up of 11 amino acids. The germline CDR1 and CDR2 sequences are SGHNT and YENEEA. V was cut by 1 base and J by 9 bases, with 4 bases left in between. The CDR3 is CASSLGTEQFF. In DNA, the CDR3 is TGTGCCAGCAGCTTAGGGACTGAGCAGTTCTTC. Complete variable domain (other parts from reference TRBV11-3 and TRBJ2-1): EAGVVQSPRYKIIEKKQPVAFWCNPISGHNTLYWYLQNLGQGPELLIRYENEEAVDDSQLPKDRFSAERLKGVDSTLKIQPAELGDSAVYLCASSLGTEQFFGPGTRLTVL.

This chain connects TRBV28 to TRBJ2-7; tentative D call: TRBD2 (6 bases). V lost 7 bases and J 2 bases, leaving 12 bases between the germline ends. The CDR3 extends over 13 amino acids. The germline V gene encodes CDR1 MDHEN and CDR2 SYDVKM. The CDR3 loop reads CASKGPGAYEQYV. For the CDR3, the DNA is TGTGCCAGCAAGGGGCCGGGGGCCTACGAGCAGTACGTC.

The V gene is TRBV18, the J gene TRBJ2-5, with TRBD2 identical over 8 bases. Germline V gene data show CDR1 as KGHSH and CDR2 as LQKENI. There are 14 residues in the CDR3. Trimming removed 4 bases from V and 1 base from J; junction bases left unmatched: 2. The CDR3 reads CASSRGLGQETQYF. The CDR3 coding sequence is TGTGCCAGCTCACGGGGACTAGGCCAAGAGACCCAGTACTTC.

J is TRBJ2-3 and V is TRBV19; D possibly corresponds to TRBD1 (6 bases). The CDR3 consists of 15 residues. V was cut by 5 bases and J by 6 bases, with 18 bases left in between. Per the germline V gene, CDR1 is LNHDA and CDR2 is SQIVND (reference sequence). CDR3 bases: TGTGCCAGTAGTGGGAACAGGGTCTTATGGGATACGCAGTATTTT. Translating it yields CASSGNRVLWDTQYF.

V and J are TRBV2 and TRBJ1-5; D uncertain. CDR3 length: 13 residues. V lost 4 bases to trimming and J lost 6 bases, with 10 bases between them. The germline V gene encodes CDR1 SNHLY and CDR2 FYNNEI. In DNA, the CDR3 is TGTGCCAGCAGTGCAAGGTACCGTCAGCCCCAGCATTTT. It specifies CASSARYRQPQHF.

Written as DNA, the CDR3 is TGTGCCAGCATCAGGTCCGGGACAGGGGACGAAAAACTGTTTTTT. It yields the protein CASIRSGTGDEKLFF. The chain has TRBV28 and TRBJ1-4; 10 positions match TRBD1. The CDR3 extends over 15 amino acids. V shed 7 bases, J shed 8 bases, and the junction held 10 bases outside the gene matches. The V gene's germline CDR1 is MDHEN and CDR2 SYDVKM.